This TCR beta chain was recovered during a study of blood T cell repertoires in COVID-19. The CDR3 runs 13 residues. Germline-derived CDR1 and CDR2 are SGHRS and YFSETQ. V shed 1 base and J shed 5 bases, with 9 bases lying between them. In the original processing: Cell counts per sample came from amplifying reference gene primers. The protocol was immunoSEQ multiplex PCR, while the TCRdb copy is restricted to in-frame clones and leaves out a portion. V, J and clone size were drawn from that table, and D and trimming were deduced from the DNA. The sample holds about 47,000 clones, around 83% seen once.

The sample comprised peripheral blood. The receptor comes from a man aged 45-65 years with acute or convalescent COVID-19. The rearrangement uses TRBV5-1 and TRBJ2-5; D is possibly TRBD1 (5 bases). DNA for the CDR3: TGCGCCAGCAGCTTGCGCAGGGTTGAGACCCAGTACTTC. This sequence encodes CASSLRRVETQYF. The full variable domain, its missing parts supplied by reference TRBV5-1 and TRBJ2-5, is KAGVTQTPRYLIKTRGQQVTLSCSPISGHRSVSWYQQTPGQGLQFLFEYFSETQRNKGNFPGRFSGRQFSNSRSEMNVSTLELGDSALYLCASSLRRVETQYFGPGTRLLVL.